This T cell receptor (beta chain) was obtained from a study of T-cell memory formation after mild COVID-19. Study-level results: Whether second-wave clones peaking at day 37 were SARS-CoV-2 specific went unconfirmed. Some clones that responded were present in memory (sampled pre-infection), which suggests cross-reactive memory joined.

Looked up from germline, CDR1 is MDHEN and CDR2 is SYDVKM. V lost 4 bases and J 4 bases, leaving 12 bases between the germline ends. This CDR3 contains 14 residues. This clonotype has ten or more counts. What it binds is not known. Each CDR3 protein is one row after TCRdb ran MiXCR on the 5' RACE reads. The sample has about 340,000 distinct CDR3 sequences, more than 20% seen once; the top ten hold around an eighth. The chain has TRBV28 and TRBJ2-3; D is unresolved. This receptor was identified in an adult woman who had mild COVID-19 (a few samples of this study predate the infection). Cell type and time point are not known. Sequencing was done on a sample of PBMCs or a T cell subset sorted from them (not recorded which). CDR3 loop: CASSSPGRADTQYF. The CDR3 DNA is TGTGCCAGCAGTTCCCCCGGGCGCGCAGATACGCAGTATTTT.